The 18 T cell receptor beta chains given below trace back to one sample, sequenced in a study of PD-1 blockade in classical Hodgkin lymphoma (dated by TCRdb to 2018 to 2020). Library preparation employed the immunoSEQ multiplex PCR assay. TCRdb stores this immuneACCESS table with in-frame sequences only. Part of the clones is absent; in the studies checked, under half of the shortfall reflects unresolved V genes, and no reason is known for the rest. This sample gives some 50,000 clones in total; around 70% of them show up just once. About 10% of the sample rests with the top ten. According to the study, the label for this sample's time point signals: cycle 1 day 1 (C1D1), immediately before nivolumab initiation. Relapse after autologous stem cell transplantation had occurred in all trial patients, and cohorts A, B and C were distinguished by prior brentuximab vedotin exposure. This material consisted of peripheral blood mononuclear cells (PBMCs), taken at baseline. The origin of the receptors is a human donor with classical Hodgkin lymphoma.

This clone has only one observation. The J gene is TRBJ2-7, the V gene TRBV7-2, with TRBD1 as a possible D gene (6 bases). V was shortened by 4 bases and J by 5 bases, with 12 bases between the two germline ends. In germline, CDR1 is SGHTA, CDR2 FQGNSA. There are 13 residues in the CDR3. In DNA, the CDR3 is TGTGCCAGCAGCTGGGGGACACTGAACGAGCAGTACTTC. Translating it yields CASSWGTLNEQYF.

This sequence joins TRBV4-1 and TRBJ2-1; possible D gene TRBD1, 7 bases. This CDR3 is 14 amino acids long. The V gene lost 0 bases and the J gene lost 12 bases, with 15 bases spanning the gap. Germline lookup yields CDR1 MGHRA and CDR2 YSYEKL. The CDR3 spells CASSQEIRGTVQFF. CDR3 DNA sequence: TGCGCCAGCAGCCAAGAAATCCGGGGGACAGTGCAGTTCTTC.

The chain has TRBV5-8 and TRBJ1-1; 9 bases line up with TRBD1. V was clipped by 2 bases and J by 3 bases; unmatched bases: 5. Germline CDR1 and CDR2: SGHTS and YDEGEE. The CDR3 has 15 residues. In nucleotides, the CDR3 is TGTGCCAGCAGCTTATTGACAGGGGGATACACTGAAGCTTTCTTT. It yields the protein CASSLLTGGYTEAFF. Full variable domain (remainder filled in from reference TRBV5-8 and TRBJ1-1): EAGVTQSPTHLIKTRGQQATLRCSPISGHTSVYWYQQALGLGLQFLLWYDEGEERNRGNFPPRFSGRQFPNYSSELNVNALELEDSALYLCASSLLTGGYTEAFFGQGTRLTVV.

The chain joins TRBV28 to TRBJ2-1; 11 bases are shared with TRBD1. After removal of 5 bases from V and 8 bases from J, the junction contained 14 bases not matched to a gene. The CDR3 consists of 17 residues. Per germline, CDR1 MDHEN and CDR2 SYDVKM. Here the CDR3 reads CASSPISGTGGEDEQFF. In DNA form, the CDR3 reads TGTGCCAGCAGTCCAATCTCCGGGACAGGGGGGGAAGATGAGCAGTTCTTC.

V gene TRBV21-1 combines with J gene TRBJ1-4. TRBV21-1 is described as a pseudogene. The CDR3 spans 15 residues. The CDR3 bases are TGTGCCAGCAGCAAAAGATGTACAACTAATGAAAAACTGTTTTTT. The encoded protein is CASSKRCTTNEKLFF.

This chain joins TRBV5-1 and TRBJ2-5; D ambiguous. Germline assignment: CDR1 SGHRS and CDR2 YFSETQ. V lost 2 bases and J lost 2, with 1 base in between. The CDR3 runs to 11 residues. The CDR3 spells CASSFQETQYF. The DNA of the CDR3 is TGCGCCAGCAGCTTTCAAGAGACCCAGTACTTC.

This clone has more than one count but fewer than ten. The rearrangement joins TRBV9 to TRBJ2-1; maybe TRBD2 (6 bases). Germline CDR1 is SGDLS and CDR2 is YYNGEE. The CDR3 is 16 amino acids. V was pared by 0 bases and J by 4 bases, with 14 bases between. The CDR3 DNA reads as TGTGCCAGCAGCGTAGGGGGGGAGGCAGTTTACAATGAGCAGTTCTTC. Its translation: CASSVGGEAVYNEQFF.

This sequence joins TRBV5-1 and TRBJ2-3, with D possibly being TRBD1 (6 bases). V was clipped by 6 bases and J by 2 bases, with 13 bases between them. CDR3 length: 14 amino acids. Germline V gives CDR1 SGHRS, CDR2 YFSETQ. The CDR3 sequence: CASIGWGLTDTQYF. CDR3 nucleotides: TGCGCCAGCATTGGCTGGGGGCTCACAGATACGCAGTATTTT.

The chain combines TRBV5-1 with TRBJ2-2; 10 bases fit TRBD1. The CDR3 has 15 amino acids. CDR1 is SGHRS, CDR2 YFSETQ, per germline. The J segment lost 4 bases and the V segment lost 4 bases, leaving 4 bases of the junction unmatched. CDR3 DNA: TGCGCCAGCAGCCAGACAGGGGGCGCCACCGGGGAGCTGTTTTTT. As protein: CASSQTGGATGELFF.

The chain employs TRBV7-6 and TRBJ2-7, with 11 bases aligning to TRBD1. Germline CDR1 and CDR2: SGHVS and FNYEAQ. The length of the CDR3 is 15 residues. V was pared by 5 bases and J by 5 bases, with 8 bases of the junction left unmatched. Written as DNA, the CDR3 is TGTGCCAGCAGCACCTGGACAGGGGGCGAAGACGAGCAGTACTTC. This gives the protein CASSTWTGGEDEQYF.

The gene calls are TRBV29-1 and TRBJ2-1, with unresolved D. The V gene lost 7 bases and the J gene lost 8 bases, with 18 bases spanning the gap. The CDR3 totals 13 residues. Germline-derived CDR1 and CDR2 are SQVTM and ANQGSEA. Here the CDR3 reads CSAHEALLYEQFF. The DNA for the CDR3 is TGCAGCGCTCACGAGGCCCTTCTCTATGAGCAGTTCTTC.

This sequence joins TRBV7-9 and TRBJ2-5; D might be TRBD1 (6 bases). Germline V gene sequence: CDR1 SEHNR, CDR2 FQNEAQ (reference sequence). V was trimmed by 6 bases and J by 5 bases, leaving 19 bases between them. This CDR3 region has 15 residues. This CDR3 is CASSLVQGFGETQYF. The CDR3, as DNA: TGTGCCAGCAGTTTGGTCCAGGGGTTTGGGGAGACCCAGTACTTC.

The chain uses TRBV27 and TRBJ1-2; D is ambiguous. Germline V gene lookup returns CDR1 MNHEY and CDR2 SMNVEV (reference sequence). The CDR3 contains 14 residues. V was clipped by 6 bases and J by 8 bases, with 19 bases between them. CDR3 sequence reads: CASSLRTPAAGYTF. The CDR3 coding sequence is TGTGCCAGCAGCCTACGGACCCCGGCTGCAGGCTACACCTTC.

The chain uses TRBV5-1 and TRBJ2-1; D not resolved. The V gene lost 0 bases and the J gene lost 9 bases, with 7 bases spanning the gap. This CDR3 is built from 12 residues. From germline, CDR1 is SGHRS and CDR2 YFSETQ. The CDR3 loop is CASSLDRSEQFF. CDR3 nucleotides: TGCGCCAGCAGCTTGGACCGGAGTGAGCAGTTCTTC.

Remarks on this clone: This sample also contains other DNA sequences that code for the same CDR3. The V call is TRBV19, the J call TRBJ1-6; 7 bases match TRBD1. Germline V gene sequence: CDR1 LNHDA, CDR2 SQIVND (reference sequence). The trim removed 6 bases at V and 7 bases at J, leaving 6 bases unmatched. This CDR3 comprises 14 residues. This chain's CDR3 is CASSLGQTNSPLHF. The CDR3 DNA reads TGTGCCAGTAGCTTGGGACAGACGAATTCACCCCTCCACTTT.

This clone was detected a few times. CDR3 residues: CASSSTSGRTDEQFF. CDR3 in DNA: TGTGCCAGCAGCTCGACTAGCGGGAGGACCGATGAGCAGTTCTTC. The chain combines TRBV7-8 with TRBJ2-1, with TRBD2 matching 13 bases. V dropped 4 bases and J dropped 8; count of bases not matched to a gene: 5. CDR1 and CDR2 from the germline V gene are SGHVS and FQNEAQ. The CDR3 has 15 residues.

This clone was seen a single time. The chain recombines TRBV6-1 with TRBJ1-5; D call uncertain. CDR1 is MNHNS and CDR2 is SASEGT in the germline V gene. The CDR3 loop spans 14 amino acids. V was cut by 10 bases and J by 4 bases, with 17 bases left in between. The CDR3 coding sequence is TGTGCCACCGAAAGCATACTGTCTAATCAGCCCCAGCATTTT. This gives the protein CATESILSNQPQHF.

The chain links TRBV10-1 to TRBJ2-3; the match to TRBD1 covers 8 bases. The V gene's germline CDR1 is WNHNN and CDR2 SYGVQD (reference sequence). Trimming cost V 5 bases and J 0 bases; bases outside gene matches: 4. The CDR3 contains 15 residues. The CDR3 DNA is TGCGCCAGCAGTTTACAGGGGGAAAGCACAGATACGCAGTATTTT. It is translated as CASSLQGESTDTQYF.